This T cell receptor (beta chain) comes out of a study of T cells in pancreatic ductal adenocarcinoma. The study's findings and limits: No significant tumor-blood clonality difference; means were about 0.12 and 0.073. The resected cohort was biased toward the minority with early-stage disease. Unique clonotypes were approximately 8-fold more numerous in blood than in tumor. Enrichment of CD45RO+ effector over naive T cells in tumors may bias clonality.

No neoadjuvant therapy was given to the selected pancreatic ductal adenocarcinoma patients before their surgery. The table came from immunoSEQ multiplex PCR; TCRdb's copy has only in-frame clones and leaves some out. This sample has around 100,000 clones, with 90% to 95% found just once. Points on this clone: The antigen remains unidentified.

The source material was PBMCs. The sequence was collected from a human donor with pancreatic ductal adenocarcinoma.

CDR3 amino acids: CATSRAQVSAYGYTF. DNA of the CDR3: TGTGCCACCAGCAGAGCCCAGGTATCGGCCTATGGCTACACCTTC. The V call is TRBV15, the J call TRBJ1-2; D uncertain. CDR3 length equals 15 residues. Germline V gene lookup returns CDR1 LNHNV and CDR2 YYDKDF (reference sequence). Trimming removed 1 base from V and 4 bases from J, with 13 bases in between.